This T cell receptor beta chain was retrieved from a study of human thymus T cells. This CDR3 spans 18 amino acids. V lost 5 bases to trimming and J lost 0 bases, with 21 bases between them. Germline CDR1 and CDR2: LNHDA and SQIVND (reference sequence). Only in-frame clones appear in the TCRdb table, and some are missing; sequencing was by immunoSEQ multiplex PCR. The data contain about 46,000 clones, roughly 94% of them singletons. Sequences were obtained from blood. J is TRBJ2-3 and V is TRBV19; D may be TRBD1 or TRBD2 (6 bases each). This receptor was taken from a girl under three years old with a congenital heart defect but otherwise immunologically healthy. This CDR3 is CASSSRGRSPSSTDTQYF. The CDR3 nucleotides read TGTGCCAGTAGTTCTAGGGGGAGGTCACCATCTAGCACAGATACGCAGTATTTT.